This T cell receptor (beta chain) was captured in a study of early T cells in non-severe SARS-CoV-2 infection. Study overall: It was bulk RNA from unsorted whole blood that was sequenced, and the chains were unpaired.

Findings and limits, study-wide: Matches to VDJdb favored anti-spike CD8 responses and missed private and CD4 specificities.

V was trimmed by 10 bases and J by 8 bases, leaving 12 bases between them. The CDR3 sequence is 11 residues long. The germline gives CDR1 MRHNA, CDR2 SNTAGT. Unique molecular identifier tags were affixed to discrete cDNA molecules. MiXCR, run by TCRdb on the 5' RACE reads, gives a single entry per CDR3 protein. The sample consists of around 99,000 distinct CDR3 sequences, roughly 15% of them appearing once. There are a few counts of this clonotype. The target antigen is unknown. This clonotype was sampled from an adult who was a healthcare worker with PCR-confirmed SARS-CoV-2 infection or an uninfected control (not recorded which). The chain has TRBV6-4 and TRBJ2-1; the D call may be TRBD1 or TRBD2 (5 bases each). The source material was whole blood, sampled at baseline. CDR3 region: CAIGTGDEQFF. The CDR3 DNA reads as TGTGCCATTGGGACCGGAGATGAGCAGTTCTTC.